The next 4 T cell receptor beta chains were all read from a single sample in a study of cytotoxic CD8 clonotypes in ibrutinib-treated CLL. Generated by immunoSEQ multiplex PCR, the TCRdb table keeps only in-frame clones and is missing some. This sample has 8,500 to 13,000 clones, with 79% found just once. The sequencing used PBMCs, collected at disease progression, from a patient treated with ibrutinib. The receptors derive from a human donor with chronic lymphocytic leukemia.

This rearrangement joins TRBV2 to TRBJ2-7, with 12 bases aligning to TRBD2. CDR1 SNHLY and CDR2 FYNNEI come from the germline V gene. The V segment lost 0 bases and the J segment 4 bases; nucleotides outside the gene matches: 10. This CDR3 comprises 18 residues. In DNA, the CDR3 is TGTGCCAGCAGTGAAGCTCCTTTGACTAGCGGGGGCTTGTACGAGCAGTACTTC. Translation gives CASSEAPLTSGGLYEQYF.

V is TRBV11-2 and J is TRBJ2-3; 9 positions match TRBD2. Germline loops: CDR1 SGHAT, CDR2 FQNNGV. V was clipped by 3 bases and J by 6 bases; unmatched bases: 7. The CDR3 sequence is 15 residues long. The CDR3 DNA is TGTGCCAGCAGCTTCGCGGGGGGGGACGGTGATACGCAGTATTTT. It specifies CASSFAGGDGDTQYF.

This chain uses TRBV18 with TRBJ2-7; 13 bases are a match to TRBD2. In germline, CDR1 is KGHSH, CDR2 LQKENI. The CDR3 runs 14 residues. With V trimmed by 3 bases and J by 6 bases, 2 bases remained unmatched. CDR3 protein: CASSPGLAGVEQYF. The CDR3 DNA reads TGTGCCAGCTCACCTGGACTAGCGGGGGTCGAGCAGTACTTC.

The chain recombines TRBV6-6 with TRBJ1-1; 8 positions agree with TRBD1. Unmatched junction bases numbered 0, after V lost 2 bases and J lost 1 base. Germline-derived CDR1 and CDR2 are MNHNY and SVGAGI (reference sequence). The CDR3 extends over 14 amino acids. CDR3 residues: CASSYGTGNTEAFF. In DNA, the CDR3 is TGTGCCAGCAGTTACGGGACAGGGAACACTGAAGCTTTCTTT.